These 3 T cell receptor beta chains were all obtained from the same sample, sequenced in a study of control samples from healthy donors and cancer patients. Sequenced by immunoSEQ multiplex PCR; TCRdb stores in-frame clones only, minus some. In the table there are about 86,000 clones, approximately 93% of which are singletons. The sequenced material came from blood. The receptor set was obtained from a woman in her 30s in good health.

This sequence joins TRBV28 and TRBJ1-1; D is unclear. Per the germline V gene, CDR1 is MDHEN and CDR2 is SYDVKM. V lost 6 bases to trimming and J lost 7 bases, with 9 bases between them. The CDR3 extends over 11 amino acids. CDR3 DNA: TGTGCCAGCAGCTCATCAGGTGAAGCTTTCTTT. This translates into CASSSSGEAFF.

This chain connects TRBV5-6 to TRBJ2-2; D not certain. CDR1 is SGHDT, CDR2 YYEEEE, per germline. The CDR3 length is 13 residues. V was clipped by 3 bases and J by 3 bases, with 6 bases between them. The CDR3 nucleotides read TGTGCCAGCAGCTCACGGGACACCGGGGAGCTGTTTTTT. Residues: CASSSRDTGELFF.

The V call is TRBV11-2, the J call TRBJ1-3; D gene unclear. V was cut by 5 bases and J by 0 bases, with 8 bases left in between. The CDR3 length is 14 residues. CDR1 and CDR2 (germline): SGHAT, FQNNGV. As DNA, the CDR3 is TGTGCCAGCAGCCCCGGGGTCTCTGGAAACACCATATATTTT. Amino acid sequence: CASSPGVSGNTIYF.